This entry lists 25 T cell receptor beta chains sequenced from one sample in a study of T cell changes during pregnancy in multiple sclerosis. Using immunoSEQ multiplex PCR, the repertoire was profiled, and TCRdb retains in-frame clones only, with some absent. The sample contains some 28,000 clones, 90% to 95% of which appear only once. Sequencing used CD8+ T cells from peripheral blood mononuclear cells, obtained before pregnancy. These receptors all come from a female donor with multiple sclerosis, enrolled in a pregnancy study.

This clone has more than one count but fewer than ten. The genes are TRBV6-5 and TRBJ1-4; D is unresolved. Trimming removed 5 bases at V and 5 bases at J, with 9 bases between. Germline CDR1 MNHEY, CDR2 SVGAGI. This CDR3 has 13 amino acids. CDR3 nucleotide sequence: TGTGCCAGCAGTGGACGGGAAAATGAAAAACTGTTTTTT. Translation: CASSGRENEKLFF.

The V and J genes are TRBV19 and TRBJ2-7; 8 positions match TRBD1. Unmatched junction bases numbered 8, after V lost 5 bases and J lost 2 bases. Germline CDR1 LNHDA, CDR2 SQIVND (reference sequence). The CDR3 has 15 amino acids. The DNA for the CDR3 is TGTGCCAGTAGTGCCGGGACAGGCTTCGCCTACGAGCAGTACTTC. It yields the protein CASSAGTGFAYEQYF.

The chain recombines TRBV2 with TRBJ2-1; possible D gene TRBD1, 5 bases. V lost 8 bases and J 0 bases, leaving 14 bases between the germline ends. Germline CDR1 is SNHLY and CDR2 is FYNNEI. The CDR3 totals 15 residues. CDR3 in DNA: TGTGCCAGCTGGCGGACAACCAGCTCCTACAATGAGCAGTTCTTC. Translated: CASWRTTSSYNEQFF.

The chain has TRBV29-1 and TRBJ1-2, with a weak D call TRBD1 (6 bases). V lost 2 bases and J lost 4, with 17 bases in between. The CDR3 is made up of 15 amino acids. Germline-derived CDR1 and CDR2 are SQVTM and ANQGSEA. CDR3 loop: CSVESAGGRSYGYTF. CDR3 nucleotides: TGCAGCGTTGAATCGGCGGGGGGCCGGAGCTATGGCTACACCTTC. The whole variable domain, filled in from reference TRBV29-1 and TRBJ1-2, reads SAVISQKPSRDICQRGTSLTIQCQVDSQVTMMFWYRQQPGQSLTLIATANQGSEATYESGFVIDKFPISRPNLTFSTLTVSNMSPEDSSIYLCSVESAGGRSYGYTFGSGTRLTVV.

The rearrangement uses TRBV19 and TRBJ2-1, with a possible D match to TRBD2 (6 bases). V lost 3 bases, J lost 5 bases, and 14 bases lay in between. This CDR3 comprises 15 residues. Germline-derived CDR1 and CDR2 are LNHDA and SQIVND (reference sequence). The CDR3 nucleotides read TGTGCCAGTAGTATCCTGAGCGGGCCAAACAATGAGCAGTTCTTC. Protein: CASSILSGPNNEQFF. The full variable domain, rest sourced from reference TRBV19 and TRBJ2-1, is DGGITQSPKYLFRKEGQNVTLSCEQNLNHDAMYWYRQDPGQGLRLIYYSQIVNDFQKGDIAEGYSVSREKKESFPLTVTSAQKNPTAFYLCASSILSGPNNEQFFGPGTRLTVL.

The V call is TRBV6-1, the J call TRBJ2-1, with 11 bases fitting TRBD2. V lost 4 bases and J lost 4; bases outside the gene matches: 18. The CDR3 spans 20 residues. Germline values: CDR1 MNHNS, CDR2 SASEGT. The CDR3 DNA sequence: TGTGCCAGCAGTGCACACAAACTCGGACTAGCGGGTGAGCCATACAATGAGCAGTTCTTC. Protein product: CASSAHKLGLAGEPYNEQFF.

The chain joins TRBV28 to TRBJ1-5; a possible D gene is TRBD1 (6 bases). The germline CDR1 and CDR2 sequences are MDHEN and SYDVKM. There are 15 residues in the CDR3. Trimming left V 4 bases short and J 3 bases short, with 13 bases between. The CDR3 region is CASSSGDNSNQPQHF. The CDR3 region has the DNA TGTGCCAGCAGTTCCGGGGACAACTCCAATCAGCCCCAGCATTTT.

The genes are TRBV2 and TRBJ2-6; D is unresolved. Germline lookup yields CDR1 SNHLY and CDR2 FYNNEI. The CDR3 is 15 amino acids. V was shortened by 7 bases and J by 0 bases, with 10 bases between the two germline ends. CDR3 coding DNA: TGTGCCAGCACACAATTTATCTCTGGGGCCAACGTCCTGACTTTC. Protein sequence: CASTQFISGANVLTF.

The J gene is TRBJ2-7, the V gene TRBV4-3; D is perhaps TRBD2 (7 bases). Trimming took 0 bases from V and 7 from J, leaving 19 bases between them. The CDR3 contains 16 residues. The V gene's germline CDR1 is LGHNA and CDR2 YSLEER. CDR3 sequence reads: CASSQDRGEGVGEQYF. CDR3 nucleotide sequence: TGCGCCAGCAGCCAAGATCGGGGGGAGGGGGTCGGAGAGCAGTACTTC.

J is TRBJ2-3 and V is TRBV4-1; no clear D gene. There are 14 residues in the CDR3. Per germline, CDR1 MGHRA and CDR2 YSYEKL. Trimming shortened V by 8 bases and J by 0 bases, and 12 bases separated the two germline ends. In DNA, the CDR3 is TGCGCCAGCCAGACTGTCTCTAGCACAGATACGCAGTATTTT. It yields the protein CASQTVSSTDTQYF.

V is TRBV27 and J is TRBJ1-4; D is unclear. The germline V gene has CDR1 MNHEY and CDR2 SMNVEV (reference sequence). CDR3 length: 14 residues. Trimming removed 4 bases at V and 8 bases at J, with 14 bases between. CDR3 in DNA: TGTGCCAGCAGTTCGTCCTCGGGTTTCGAAAAACTGTTTTTT. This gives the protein CASSSSSGFEKLFF.

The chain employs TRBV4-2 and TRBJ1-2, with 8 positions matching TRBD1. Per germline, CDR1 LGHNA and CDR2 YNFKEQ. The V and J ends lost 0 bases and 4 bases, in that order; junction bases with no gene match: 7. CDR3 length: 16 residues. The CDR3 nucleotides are TGTGCCAGCAGCCAAGATTCGGGACAGGTGACCTATGGCTACACCTTC. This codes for CASSQDSGQVTYGYTF.

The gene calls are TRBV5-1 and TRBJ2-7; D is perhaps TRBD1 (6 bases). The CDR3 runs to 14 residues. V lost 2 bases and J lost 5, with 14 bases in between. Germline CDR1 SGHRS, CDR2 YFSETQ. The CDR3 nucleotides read TGCGCCAGCAGCTTTGAACAGGGAAGGGACGAGCAGTACTTC. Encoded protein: CASSFEQGRDEQYF.

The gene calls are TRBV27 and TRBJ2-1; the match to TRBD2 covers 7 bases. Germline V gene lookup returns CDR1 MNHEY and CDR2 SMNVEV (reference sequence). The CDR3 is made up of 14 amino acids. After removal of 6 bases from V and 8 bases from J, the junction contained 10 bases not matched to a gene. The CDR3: CASSPAGRIYEQFF. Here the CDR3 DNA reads TGTGCCAGCAGCCCAGCGGGAAGGATCTATGAGCAGTTCTTC.

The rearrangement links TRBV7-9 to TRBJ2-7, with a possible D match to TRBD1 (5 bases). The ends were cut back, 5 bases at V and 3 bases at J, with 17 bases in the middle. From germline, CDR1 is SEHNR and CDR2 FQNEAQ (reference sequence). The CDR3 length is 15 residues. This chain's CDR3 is CASSNQGLGHYEQYF. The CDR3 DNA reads TGTGCCAGCAGCAACCAGGGTTTAGGGCACTACGAGCAGTACTTC. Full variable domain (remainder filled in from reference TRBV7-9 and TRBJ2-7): DTGVSQNPRHKITKRGQNVTFRCDPISEHNRLYWYRQTLGQGPEFLTYFQNEAQLEKSRLLSDRFSAERPKGSFSTLEIQRTEQGDSAMYLCASSNQGLGHYEQYFGPGTRLTVT.

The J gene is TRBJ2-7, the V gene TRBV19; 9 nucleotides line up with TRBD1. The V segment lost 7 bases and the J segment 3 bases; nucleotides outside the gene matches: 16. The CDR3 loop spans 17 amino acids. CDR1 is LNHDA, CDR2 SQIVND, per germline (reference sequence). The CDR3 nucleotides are TGTGCCAGTACCGAAACCGCCGGGACAGGGCCTGGCTACGAGCAGTACTTC. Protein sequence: CASTETAGTGPGYEQYF. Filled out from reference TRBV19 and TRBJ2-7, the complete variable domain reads DGGITQSPKYLFRKEGQNVTLSCEQNLNHDAMYWYRQDPGQGLRLIYYSQIVNDFQKGDIAEGYSVSREKKESFPLTVTSAQKNPTAFYLCASTETAGTGPGYEQYFGPGTRLTVT.

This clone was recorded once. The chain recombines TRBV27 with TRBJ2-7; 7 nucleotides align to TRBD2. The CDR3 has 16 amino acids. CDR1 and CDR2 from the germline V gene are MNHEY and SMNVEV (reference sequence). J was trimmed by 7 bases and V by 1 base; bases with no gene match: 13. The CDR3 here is CASSLLVASGEGEQYF. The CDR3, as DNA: TGTGCCAGCAGTTTATTAGTGGCTAGCGGAGAGGGGGAGCAGTACTTC.

CDR3 protein: CASSLFREDTQYF. CDR3 in DNA: TGTGCCAGCAGTTTATTCAGGGAAGATACGCAGTATTTT. The V and J genes are TRBV27 and TRBJ2-3; the D gene is possibly TRBD1 (5 bases). Deletions cut 1 base from V and 5 bases from J, with 7 bases between. The germline CDR1 and CDR2 sequences are MNHEY and SMNVEV (reference sequence). The CDR3 extends over 13 amino acids.

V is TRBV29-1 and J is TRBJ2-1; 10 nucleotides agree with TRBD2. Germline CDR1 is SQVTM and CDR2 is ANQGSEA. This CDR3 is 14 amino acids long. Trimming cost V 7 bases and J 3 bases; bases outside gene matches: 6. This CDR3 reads CSAGPSGSYNEQFF. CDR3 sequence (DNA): TGCAGCGCCGGACCTAGCGGGAGCTACAATGAGCAGTTCTTC.

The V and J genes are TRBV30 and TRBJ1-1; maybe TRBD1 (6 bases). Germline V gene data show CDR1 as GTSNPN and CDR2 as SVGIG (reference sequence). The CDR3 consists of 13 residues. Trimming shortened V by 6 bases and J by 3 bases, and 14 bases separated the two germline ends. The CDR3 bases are TGTGCCTGCCTACAGGGAGGGTACACTGAAGCTTTCTTT. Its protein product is CACLQGGYTEAFF. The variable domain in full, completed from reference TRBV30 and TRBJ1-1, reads SQTIHQWPATLVQPVGSPLSLECTVEGTSNPNLYWYRQAAGRGLQLLFYSVGIGQISSEVPQNLSASRPQDRQFILSSKKLLLSDSGFYLCACLQGGYTEAFFGQGTRLTVV.

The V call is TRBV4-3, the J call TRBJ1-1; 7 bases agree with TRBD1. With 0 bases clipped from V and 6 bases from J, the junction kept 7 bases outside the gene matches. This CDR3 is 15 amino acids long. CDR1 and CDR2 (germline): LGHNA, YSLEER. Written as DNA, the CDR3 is TGCGCCAGCAGCCAAGATTGGGAGACAGGGTCTGAAGCTTTCTTT. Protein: CASSQDWETGSEAFF.

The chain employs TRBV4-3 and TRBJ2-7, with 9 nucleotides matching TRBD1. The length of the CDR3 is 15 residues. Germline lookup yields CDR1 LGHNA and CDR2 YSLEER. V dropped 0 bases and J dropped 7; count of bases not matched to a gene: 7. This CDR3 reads CASSQEPGQGREQYF. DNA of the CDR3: TGCGCCAGCAGCCAAGAGCCGGGACAGGGTCGAGAGCAGTACTTC.

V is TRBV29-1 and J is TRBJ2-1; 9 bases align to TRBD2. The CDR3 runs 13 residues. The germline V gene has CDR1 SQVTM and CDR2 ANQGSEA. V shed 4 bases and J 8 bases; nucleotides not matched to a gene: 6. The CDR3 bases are TGCAGCGTTGTGATTAGCGGGAGCTATGAGCAGTTCTTC. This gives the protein CSVVISGSYEQFF.

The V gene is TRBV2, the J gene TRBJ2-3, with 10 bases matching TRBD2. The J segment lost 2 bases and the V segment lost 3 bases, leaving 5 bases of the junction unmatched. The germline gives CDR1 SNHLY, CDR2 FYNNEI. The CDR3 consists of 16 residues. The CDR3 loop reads CASSEGTSEYTDTQYF. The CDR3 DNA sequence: TGTGCCAGCAGTGAGGGGACTAGCGAATACACAGATACGCAGTATTTT.

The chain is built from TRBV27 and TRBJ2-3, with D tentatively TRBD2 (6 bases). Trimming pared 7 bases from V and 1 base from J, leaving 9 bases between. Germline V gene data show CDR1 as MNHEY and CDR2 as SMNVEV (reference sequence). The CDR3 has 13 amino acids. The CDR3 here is CASKSSGTDTQYF. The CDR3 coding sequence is TGTGCCAGCAAGTCTAGCGGCACAGATACGCAGTATTTT.